This entry is about one T cell receptor (beta chain). Sequencing of TCR beta, carried out with a high-throughput approach, was applied to CD8+ and CD4+ T cells from the blood. The sample belongs to a study of CD8 T cells in Susac syndrome. RNA in amounts of about 0.5 to 1 ug was reverse transcribed with random hexamers. It was immunoSEQ multiplex PCR that amplified TCR beta CDR3 across 54 Vbeta and 13 Jbeta. In TCRdb, the immunoSEQ multiplex PCR reads were re-called with MiXCR into one record per CDR3 protein. The sample has 160,000 or so distinct CDR3 sequences, approximately 94% seen once. Looked up from germline, CDR1 is GTSNPN and CDR2 is SVGIG (reference sequence). Trimming pared 4 bases from V and 2 bases from J, leaving 11 bases between. CDR3 length: 13 residues.

The receptor was isolated from a human donor with multiple sclerosis. V gene TRBV30 combines with J gene TRBJ1-1, with D unresolved. The specimen was CD8+ T cells from PBMCs. The CDR3 spells CAWTIGTNTEAFF. Written as DNA, the CDR3 is TGTGCCTGGACTATAGGAACAAACACTGAAGCTTTCTTT.